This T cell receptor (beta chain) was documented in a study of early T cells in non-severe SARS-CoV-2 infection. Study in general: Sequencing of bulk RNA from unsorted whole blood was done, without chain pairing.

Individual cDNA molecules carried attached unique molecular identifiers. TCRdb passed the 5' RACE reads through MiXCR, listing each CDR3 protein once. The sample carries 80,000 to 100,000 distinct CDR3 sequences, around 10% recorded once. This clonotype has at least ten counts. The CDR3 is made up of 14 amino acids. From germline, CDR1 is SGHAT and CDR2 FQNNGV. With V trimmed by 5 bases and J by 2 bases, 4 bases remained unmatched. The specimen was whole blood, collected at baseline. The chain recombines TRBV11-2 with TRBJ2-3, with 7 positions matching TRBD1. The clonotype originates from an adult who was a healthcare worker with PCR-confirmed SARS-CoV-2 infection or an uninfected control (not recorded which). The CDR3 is CASSSGTATDTQYF. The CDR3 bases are TGTGCCAGCAGCAGTGGGACAGCCACAGATACGCAGTATTTT.